This T cell receptor (beta chain) was retrieved from a study of blood T cell repertoires in COVID-19 (dated by TCRdb to about 2020). In terms of the full investigation: Collaborator samples came from the United States, Italy and Spain and covered acute and convalescent phases of COVID-19. Where available, HLA class I and class II types were taken from metadata supplied by the sample provider and were not determined by assay-based typing. The sample metadata nearly always contained a de-identified subject ID, COVID-19 status, age in years and sex. The samples were drawn from the first 160 participants of the ongoing ImmuneRACE study and from 1,254 subjects provided by 6 global collaborators. Deeply sampled blood TCRbeta repertoires from subjects exposed to, actively infected with, or recovered from COVID-19 were included in the dataset. The repertoires were released in a freely available public database meant as a resource for research on the immune response to SARS-CoV-2. The material from the prospective study consisted of cDNA or gDNA derived from T cells, B-cell-depleted T cells, or PBMCs. What the study reported, not specific to this receptor: The amount of clinical and demographic metadata varied by source and participant and was provided uncurated.

The immunoSEQ Assay, a bias-controlled multiplex PCR, was used to amplify TCRbeta CDR3 regions from genomic DNA. Regarding the original processing steps: Nucleated cell counts per sample were estimated from amplification of reference gene primers within the assay. To quantify the absolute abundance of each unique TCRbeta CDR3 rearrangement, sequence reads were collapsed and filtered. For each sample, productive Simpson clonality was calculated as the square root of Simpson's diversity index across productive rearrangements. TCRdb took this table from immuneACCESS and kept in-frame rearrangements with V and J called. Such tables lack part of the clones; where checked against another copy, unresolved V genes explain under half of the gap, and the rest is unexplained. V and J calls plus clone size are reproduced from that table; the DNA served to infer D and trimming. The sample records nearly 350,000 clones, about 90% of which are singletons. The top ten constitute 1% of the sample.

Regarding this clone: The antigen it recognizes is unknown. Qualities for individual bases were not recorded, and no much larger clone is one base off.

Enrolling through a virtual design, the prospective study's participants ranged in age from roughly 18 to 89 years and lived across 24 United States geographic areas. To assign participants to cohorts, the prospective study relied on clinical history that participants themselves reported in a screening survey and a study questionnaire. Recovered participants in ImmuneRACE Cohort 3 were defined by two consecutive negative NP/OP PCR tests, clearance by a healthcare professional, or resolution of symptoms. In the prospective study, whole blood, serum and a nasopharyngeal or oropharyngeal swab were collected from each participant by mobile phlebotomists. Participants in the prospective study had the option to provide additional blood draws and questionnaires over a roughly two-month period. Before DNA extraction, prospective study blood samples were shipped either frozen or at room temperature. The germline V gene supplies CDR1 SGHTA and CDR2 FQGNSA. Trimming removed 2 bases from V and 5 bases from J, leaving 6 bases between the germline ends. Reading from cysteine to phenylalanine, the CDR3 counts 13 amino acids. Only the CDR3 DNA is retained, 39 bases long and in frame from the first base.

Recombination connected TRBV7-2 to TRBJ2-2; D gene: possibly TRBD1, on 6 matching bases. The clonotype originates from a woman aged 25 to 39 who had recovered from COVID-19. Material: PBMCs or T cells enriched from blood (not recorded which). The CDR3 region reads CASSLRGTGELFF. The nucleotide sequence reads TGTGCCAGCAGCTTAAGGGGGACCGGGGAGCTGTTTTTT.